This paragraph covers one T cell receptor (beta chain) sequence. The CDR3 sequence is 16 residues long. Deletions cut 6 bases from V and 0 bases from J, with 18 bases between. Generated by immunoSEQ multiplex PCR, the TCRdb table keeps only in-frame clones and is missing some. Of 55,000 to 65,000 clones listed, about nine tenths are singletons. The sample is drawn from a study of OX40 agonist ivuxolimab in advanced cancers. V is TRBV5-3 and J is TRBJ1-2; no clear D. TRBV5-3 is noted as an ORF with a role that remains uncertain. This TCR was sampled from an adult with an advanced solid tumor such as melanoma, head and neck, liver or kidney cancer. Sequencing was performed on CD4+ or CD8+ T cells sorted from blood, taken in a trial of the OX40 agonist ivuxolimab. The DNA of the CDR3 is TGTGCCAGAACCCGATCTGAGGGCAGAACTAACTATGGCTACACCTTC. It translates to CARTRSEGRTNYGYTF.